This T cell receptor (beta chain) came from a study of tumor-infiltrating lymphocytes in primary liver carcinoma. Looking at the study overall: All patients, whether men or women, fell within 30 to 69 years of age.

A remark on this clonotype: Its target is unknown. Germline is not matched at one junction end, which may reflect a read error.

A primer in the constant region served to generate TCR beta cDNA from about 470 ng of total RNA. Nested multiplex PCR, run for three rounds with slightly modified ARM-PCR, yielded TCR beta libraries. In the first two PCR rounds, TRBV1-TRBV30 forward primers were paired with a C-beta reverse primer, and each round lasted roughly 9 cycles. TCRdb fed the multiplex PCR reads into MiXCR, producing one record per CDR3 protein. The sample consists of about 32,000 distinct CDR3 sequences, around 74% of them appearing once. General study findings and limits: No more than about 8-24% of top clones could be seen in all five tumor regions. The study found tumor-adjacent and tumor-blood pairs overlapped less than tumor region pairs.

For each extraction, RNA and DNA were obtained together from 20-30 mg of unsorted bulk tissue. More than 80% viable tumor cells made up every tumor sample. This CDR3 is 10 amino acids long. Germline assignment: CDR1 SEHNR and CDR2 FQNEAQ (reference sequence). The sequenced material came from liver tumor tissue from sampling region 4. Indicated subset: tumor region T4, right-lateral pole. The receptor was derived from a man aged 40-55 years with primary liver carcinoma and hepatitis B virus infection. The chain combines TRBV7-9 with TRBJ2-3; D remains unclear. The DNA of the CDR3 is TGTGCCAGCAGTCGTGATATGCAGTATTTT. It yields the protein CASSRDMQYF. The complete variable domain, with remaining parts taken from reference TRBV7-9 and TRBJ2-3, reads DTGVSQNPRHKITKRGQNVTFRCDPISEHNRLYWYRQTLGQGPEFLTYFQNEAQLEKSRLLSDRFSAERPKGSFSTLEIQRTEQGDSAMYLCASSRDMQYFGPGTRLTVL.